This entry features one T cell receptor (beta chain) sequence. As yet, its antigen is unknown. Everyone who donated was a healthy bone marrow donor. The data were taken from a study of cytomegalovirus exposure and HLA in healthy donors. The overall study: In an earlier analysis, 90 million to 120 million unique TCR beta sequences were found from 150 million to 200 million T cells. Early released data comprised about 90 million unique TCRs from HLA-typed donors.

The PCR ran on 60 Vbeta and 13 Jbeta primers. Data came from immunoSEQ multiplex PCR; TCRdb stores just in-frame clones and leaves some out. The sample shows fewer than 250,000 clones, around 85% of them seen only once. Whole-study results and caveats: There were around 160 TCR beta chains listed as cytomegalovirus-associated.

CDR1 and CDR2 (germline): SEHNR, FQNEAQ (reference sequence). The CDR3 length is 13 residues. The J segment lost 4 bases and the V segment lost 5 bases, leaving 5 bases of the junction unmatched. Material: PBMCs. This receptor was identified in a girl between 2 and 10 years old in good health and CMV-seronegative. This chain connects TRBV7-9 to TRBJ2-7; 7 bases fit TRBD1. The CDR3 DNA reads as TGTGCCAGCAGCCAAGGGGGCCTATACGAGCAGTACTTC. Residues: CASSQGGLYEQYF.